This TCR beta chain was recorded in a study of blood T cell repertoires in COVID-19. The assay was immunoSEQ multiplex PCR, and TCRdb's table has in-frame clones only and misses some. The sample has around 150,000 clones, 65% to 85% seen once. With 0 bases clipped from V and 3 bases from J, the junction kept 7 bases outside the gene matches. The CDR3 loop spans 16 amino acids. Germline CDR1 reads SGHRS; CDR2 reads YFSETQ. The chain uses TRBV5-1 and TRBJ2-5, with TRBD2 matching 8 bases. Specimen: peripheral blood. This clonotype originated in a woman aged 45-59 years with acute or convalescent COVID-19. In nucleotides, the CDR3 is TGCGCCAGCAGCTTGGGGGCGGGGGGCCAGGAAGAGACCCAGTACTTC. Its protein product is CASSLGAGGQEETQYF.